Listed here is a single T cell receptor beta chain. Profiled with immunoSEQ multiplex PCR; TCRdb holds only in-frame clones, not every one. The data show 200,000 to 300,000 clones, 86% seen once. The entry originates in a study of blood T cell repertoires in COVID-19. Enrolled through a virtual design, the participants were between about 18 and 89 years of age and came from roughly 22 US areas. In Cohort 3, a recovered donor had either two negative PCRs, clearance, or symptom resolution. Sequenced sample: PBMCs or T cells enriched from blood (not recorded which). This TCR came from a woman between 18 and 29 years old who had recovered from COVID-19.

This CDR3 reads CASGSHRTGGDEQYF. The CDR3 DNA reads TGTGCCAGCGGGTCTCATAGGACAGGGGGCGACGAGCAGTACTTC. The rearrangement uses TRBV3-1 (or the pseudogene TRBV3-2) and TRBJ2-7, with 11 nucleotides matching TRBD1. The V gene end was trimmed by 8 bases and the J gene end by 5 bases; junction bases not matched to a gene: 11. Germline V gene sequence: CDR1 LGHDT, CDR2 YNNKEL (reference sequence). The CDR3 covers 15 residues.